This T cell receptor (beta chain) came from a study of identical twins. A single record per CDR3 protein comes from TCRdb applying MiXCR to the 5' RACE reads. The sample lists more than 650,000 distinct CDR3 sequences, over 5% occurring once. V shed 3 bases and J shed 6 bases, with 6 bases lying between them. The CDR3 length is 11 residues. The sample holds many counts of this clonotype. The sequenced sample was naive T cells sorted from blood. This chain uses TRBV12-3 or TRBV12-4 with TRBJ2-7; possibly TRBD2 for D (5 bases). The TCR sequence derives from a man aged 18 to 35 in good health. CDR3 sequence (DNA): TGTGCCAGCAGTTTGGAGGTCGAGCAGTACTTC. Translated, it gives CASSLEVEQYF.